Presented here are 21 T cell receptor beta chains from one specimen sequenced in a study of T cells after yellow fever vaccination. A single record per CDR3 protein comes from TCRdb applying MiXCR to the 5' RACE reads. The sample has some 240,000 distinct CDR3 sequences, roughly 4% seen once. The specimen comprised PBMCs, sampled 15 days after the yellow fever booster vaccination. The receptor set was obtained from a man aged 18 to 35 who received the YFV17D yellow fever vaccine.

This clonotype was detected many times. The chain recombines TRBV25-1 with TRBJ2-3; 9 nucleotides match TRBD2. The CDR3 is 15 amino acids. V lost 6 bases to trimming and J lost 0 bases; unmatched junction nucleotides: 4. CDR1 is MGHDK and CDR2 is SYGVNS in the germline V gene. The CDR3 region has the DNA TGTGCCAGCAGACCGCGGGGGGGTAGCACAGATACGCAGTATTTT. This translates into CASRPRGGSTDTQYF. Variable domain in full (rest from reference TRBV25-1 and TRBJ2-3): EADIYQTPRYLVIGTGKKITLECSQTMGHDKMYWYQQDPGMELHLIHYSYGVNSTEKGDLSSESTVSRIRTEHFPLTLESARPSHTSQYLCASRPRGGSTDTQYFGPGTRLTVL.

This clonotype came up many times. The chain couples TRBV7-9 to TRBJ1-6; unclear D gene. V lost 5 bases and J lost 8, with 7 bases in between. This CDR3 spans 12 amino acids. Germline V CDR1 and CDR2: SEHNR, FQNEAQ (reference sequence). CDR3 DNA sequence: TGTGCCAGCAGCCCCGACGATTCACCCCTCCACTTT. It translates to CASSPDDSPLHF.

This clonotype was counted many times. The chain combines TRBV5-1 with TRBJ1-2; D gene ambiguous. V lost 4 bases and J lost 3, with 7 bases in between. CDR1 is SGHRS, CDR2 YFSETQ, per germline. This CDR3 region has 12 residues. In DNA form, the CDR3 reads TGCGCCAGCAGCCCGAGGGACTATGGCTACACCTTC. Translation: CASSPRDYGYTF.

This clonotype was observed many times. Here the CDR3 reads CSARPPREGTDTQYF. The CDR3 bases are TGCAGTGCTAGACCGCCCCGTGAAGGCACAGATACGCAGTATTTT. The V gene is TRBV20-1, the J gene TRBJ2-3, with D unresolved. The V end lost 2 bases, the J end lost 1 base, and 13 bases lay between the germline ends. CDR1 is DFQATT and CDR2 is SNEGSKA in the germline V gene (reference sequence). The CDR3 loop spans 15 amino acids.

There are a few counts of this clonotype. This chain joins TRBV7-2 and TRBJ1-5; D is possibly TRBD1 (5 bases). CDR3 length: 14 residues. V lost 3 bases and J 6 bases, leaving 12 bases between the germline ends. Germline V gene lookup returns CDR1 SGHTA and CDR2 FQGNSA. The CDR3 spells CASSFRVGGQPQHF. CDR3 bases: TGTGCCAGCAGCTTTAGGGTGGGGGGTCAGCCCCAGCATTTT.

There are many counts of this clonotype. The CDR3 DNA follows: TGTGCCAGCATAGCCACGCGCACTGAAGCTTTCTTT. Translated: CASIATRTEAFF. The chain couples TRBV7-9 to TRBJ1-1; D is unclear. V was trimmed by 7 bases and J by 4 bases, leaving 10 bases between them. CDR1 is SEHNR and CDR2 is FQNEAQ in the germline V gene (reference sequence). The CDR3 consists of 12 residues.

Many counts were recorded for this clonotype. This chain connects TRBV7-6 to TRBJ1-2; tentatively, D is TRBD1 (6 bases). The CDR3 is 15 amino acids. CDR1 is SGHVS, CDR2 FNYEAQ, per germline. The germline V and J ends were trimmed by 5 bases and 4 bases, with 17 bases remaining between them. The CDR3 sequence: CASSPRAGGSYGYTF. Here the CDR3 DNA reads TGTGCCAGCAGCCCCCGGGCCGGGGGCAGCTATGGCTACACCTTC.

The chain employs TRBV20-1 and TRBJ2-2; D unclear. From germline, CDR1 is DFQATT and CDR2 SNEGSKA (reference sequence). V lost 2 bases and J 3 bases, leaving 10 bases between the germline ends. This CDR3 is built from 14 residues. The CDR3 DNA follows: TGCAGTGCTAGAACCTCCTCCTACACCGGGGAGCTGTTTTTT. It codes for CSARTSSYTGELFF.

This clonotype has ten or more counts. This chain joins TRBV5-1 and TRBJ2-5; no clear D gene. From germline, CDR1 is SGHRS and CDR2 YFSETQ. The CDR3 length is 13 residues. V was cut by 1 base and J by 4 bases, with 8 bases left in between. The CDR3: CASSLWPGETQYF. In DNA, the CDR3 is TGCGCCAGCAGCTTGTGGCCAGGAGAGACCCAGTACTTC.

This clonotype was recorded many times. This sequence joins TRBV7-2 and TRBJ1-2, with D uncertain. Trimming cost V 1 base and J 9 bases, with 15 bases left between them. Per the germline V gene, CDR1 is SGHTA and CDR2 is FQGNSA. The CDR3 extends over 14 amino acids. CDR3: CASSLEPSSRSYTF. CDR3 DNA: TGTGCCAGCAGCTTAGAACCATCCTCTAGGAGCTACACCTTC.

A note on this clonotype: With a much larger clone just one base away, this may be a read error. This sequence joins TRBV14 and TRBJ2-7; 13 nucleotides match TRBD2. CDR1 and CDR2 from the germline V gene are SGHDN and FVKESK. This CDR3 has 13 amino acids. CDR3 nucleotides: TGTGCCAGCAGACTAGCGGGGGGGCGCGAGCAGCACTTC. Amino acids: CASRLAGGREQHF.

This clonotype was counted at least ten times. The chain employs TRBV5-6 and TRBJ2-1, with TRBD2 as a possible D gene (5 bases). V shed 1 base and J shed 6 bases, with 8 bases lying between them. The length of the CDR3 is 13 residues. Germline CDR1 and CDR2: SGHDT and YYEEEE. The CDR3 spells CASSLLLVNEQFF. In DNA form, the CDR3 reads TGTGCCAGCAGCTTGTTACTAGTCAATGAGCAGTTCTTC.

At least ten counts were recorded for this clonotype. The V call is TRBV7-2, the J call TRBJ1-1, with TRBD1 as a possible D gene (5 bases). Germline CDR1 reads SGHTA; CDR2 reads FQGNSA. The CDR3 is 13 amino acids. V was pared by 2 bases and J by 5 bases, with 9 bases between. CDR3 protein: CASSLLGVTEAFF. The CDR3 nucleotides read TGTGCCAGCAGCTTATTGGGGGTGACTGAAGCTTTCTTT.

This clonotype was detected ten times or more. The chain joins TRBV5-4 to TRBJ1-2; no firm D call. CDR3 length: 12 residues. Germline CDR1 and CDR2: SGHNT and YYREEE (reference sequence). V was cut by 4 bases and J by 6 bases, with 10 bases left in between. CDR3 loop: CASSPNKDGYTF. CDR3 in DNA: TGTGCCAGCAGCCCTAACAAGGATGGCTACACCTTC.

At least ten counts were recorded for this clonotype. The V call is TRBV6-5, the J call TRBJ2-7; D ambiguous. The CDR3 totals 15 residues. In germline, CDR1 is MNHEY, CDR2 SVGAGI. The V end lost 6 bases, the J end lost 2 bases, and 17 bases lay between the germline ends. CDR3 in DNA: TGTGCCAGCAGCTTAAATCCAACTCGGGCCTACGAGCAGTACTTC. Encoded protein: CASSLNPTRAYEQYF.

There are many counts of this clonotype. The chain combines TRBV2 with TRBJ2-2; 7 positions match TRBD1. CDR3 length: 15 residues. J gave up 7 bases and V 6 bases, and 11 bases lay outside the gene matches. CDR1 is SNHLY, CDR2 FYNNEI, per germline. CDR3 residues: CASRPETGINGELFF. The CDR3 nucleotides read TGTGCCAGCAGACCTGAGACAGGGATAAACGGGGAGCTGTTTTTT.

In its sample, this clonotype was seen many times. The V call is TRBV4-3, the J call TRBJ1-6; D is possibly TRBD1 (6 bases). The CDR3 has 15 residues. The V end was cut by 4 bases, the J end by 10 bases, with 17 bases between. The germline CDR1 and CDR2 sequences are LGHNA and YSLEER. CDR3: CASSRGTGLESPLHF. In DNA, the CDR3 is TGCGCCAGCAGCCGGGGTACAGGGTTGGAATCACCCCTCCACTTT.

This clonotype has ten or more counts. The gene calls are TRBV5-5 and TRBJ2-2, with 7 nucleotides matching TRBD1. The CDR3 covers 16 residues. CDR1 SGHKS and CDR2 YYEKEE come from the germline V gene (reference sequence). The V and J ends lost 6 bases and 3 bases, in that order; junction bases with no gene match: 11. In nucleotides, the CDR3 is TGTGCCAGCACCAAGAAACAGGGGCGAGACACCGGGGAGCTGTTTTTT. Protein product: CASTKKQGRDTGELFF. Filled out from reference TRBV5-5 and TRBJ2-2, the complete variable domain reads DAGVTQSPTHLIKTRGQQVTLRCSPISGHKSVSWYQQVLGQGPQFIFQYYEKEERGRGNFPDRFSARQFPNYSSELNVNALLLGDSALYLCASTKKQGRDTGELFFGEGSRLTVL.

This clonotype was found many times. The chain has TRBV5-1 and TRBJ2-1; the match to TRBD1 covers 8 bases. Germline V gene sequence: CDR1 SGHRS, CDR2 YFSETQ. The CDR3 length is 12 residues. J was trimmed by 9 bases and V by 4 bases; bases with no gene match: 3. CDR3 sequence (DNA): TGCGCCAGCAGCATACAGGGGGGTGAGCAGTTCTTC. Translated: CASSIQGGEQFF.

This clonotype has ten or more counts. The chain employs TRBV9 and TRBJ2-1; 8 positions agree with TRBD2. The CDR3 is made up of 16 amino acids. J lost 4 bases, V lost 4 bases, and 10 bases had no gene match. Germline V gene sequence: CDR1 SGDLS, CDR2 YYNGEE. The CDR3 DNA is TGTGCCAGCAGCCCAGGCGCGGGGGGCCAATACAATGAGCAGTTCTTC. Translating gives CASSPGAGGQYNEQFF.

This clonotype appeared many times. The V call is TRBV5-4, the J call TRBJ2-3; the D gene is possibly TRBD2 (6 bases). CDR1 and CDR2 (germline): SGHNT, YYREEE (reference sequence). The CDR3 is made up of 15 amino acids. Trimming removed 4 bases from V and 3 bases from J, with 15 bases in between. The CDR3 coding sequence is TGTGCCAGCAGCCTCGGGGGAGTAAGGACAGATACGCAGTATTTT. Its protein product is CASSLGGVRTDTQYF.